Below are 20 T cell receptor beta chains sequenced from a single sample in a study of vaccination effects on CD4 cells after COVID-19. The ViraFEST assay expanded antigen-specific CD4+ T cells with viral peptide pools before sequencing. Isolating CD4+ T cells followed less than 11 days of culture. The repertoire was sequenced with immunoSEQ multiplex PCR; TCRdb's copy has only in-frame clones and lacks some. The repertoire holds around 79,000 clones, about 70% seen once, with approximately 1.9% in the top ten. These TCRs' antigens remain unknown. Sample: CD4+ T cells from PBMCs cultured with HCoV-229E spike peptides, taken before COVID-19 vaccination. The receptors come from a human donor who received a COVID-19 vaccine.

The chain joins TRBV3-1 (or the pseudogene TRBV3-2) to TRBJ1-1; tentatively, D is TRBD1 (5 bases). The V end lost 1 base, the J end lost 0 bases, and 18 bases lay between the germline ends. The CDR3 is 18 amino acids. CDR1 and CDR2 (germline): LGHDT, YNNKEL (reference sequence). The CDR3 loop reads CASSQGGWWDGLNTEAFF. For the CDR3, the DNA is TGTGCCAGCAGCCAAGGAGGTTGGTGGGACGGCTTGAACACTGAAGCTTTCTTT.

This clone was seen only a few times. The rearrangement uses TRBV10-3 and TRBJ2-1; 8 nucleotides align to TRBD2. Per germline, CDR1 ENHRY and CDR2 SYGVKD. The CDR3 totals 13 residues. V lost 4 bases and J lost 8; bases outside the gene matches: 4. The CDR3 DNA sequence: TGTGCCATCAGTGGAGGGCGGGAGGATGAGCAGTTCTTC. Translating it yields CAISGGREDEQFF.

This clone was seen a few times. The chain links TRBV9 to TRBJ1-2; D gene uncertain. Germline assignment: CDR1 SGDLS and CDR2 YYNGEE. Trimming removed 2 bases from V and 6 bases from J, with 14 bases in between. The CDR3 consists of 14 residues. In nucleotides, the CDR3 is TGTGCCAGCAGCGTGGGGAGGGTCTGGGATGGCTACACCTTC. Protein product: CASSVGRVWDGYTF.

The chain combines TRBV20-1 with TRBJ1-6; no definite D call. The V end was cut by 3 bases, the J end by 9 bases, with 12 bases between. CDR3 length equals 13 residues. CDR1 is DFQATT, CDR2 SNEGSKA, per germline (reference sequence). The CDR3 loop is CSASNPHISPLHF. The CDR3 nucleotides are TGCAGTGCTAGTAACCCCCATATTTCACCCCTCCACTTT.

The J gene is TRBJ2-1, the V gene TRBV21-1; the table's D call, TRBD2, was not checked against the DNA. TRBV21-1 is listed as a pseudogene. There are 16 residues in the CDR3. The CDR3 DNA reads as TGTGCCAGCCCTAAAAAGGGGAGGGGCAGTTACAATGAGCAGTTCTTC. It encodes CASPKKGRGSYNEQFF.

The CDR3 region has the DNA TGCGCCAGCAGCAACGGTCCAGCCAAAAACATTCAGTACTTC. It codes for CASSNGPAKNIQYF. The V call is TRBV5-1, the J call TRBJ2-4; no clear D gene. Trimming removed 4 bases at V and 0 bases at J, with 8 bases between. CDR3 size: 14 residues. Germline values: CDR1 SGHRS, CDR2 YFSETQ.

The gene calls are TRBV5-1 and TRBJ1-1; 7 bases map to TRBD1. Germline V lookup: CDR1 SGHRS, CDR2 YFSETQ. The CDR3 sequence is 19 residues long. V shed 3 bases and J 3 bases; nucleotides not matched to a gene: 20. The CDR3 loop reads CASSSAGGQTTHRHTEAFF. CDR3 nucleotides: TGCGCCAGCAGCTCTGCAGGGGGACAGACAACCCATCGGCACACTGAAGCTTTCTTT.

The rearrangement links TRBV10-3 to TRBJ1-2; D is undetermined. Trimming left V 6 bases short and J 2 bases short, with 13 bases between. Germline-derived CDR1 and CDR2 are ENHRY and SYGVKD. The CDR3 loop spans 14 amino acids. The CDR3 protein is CAISPRGENYGYTF. The CDR3 DNA reads as TGTGCCATCAGCCCGAGAGGAGAGAACTATGGCTACACCTTC.

The chain is built from TRBV5-8 and TRBJ2-4; D unresolved. Trimming pared 0 bases from V and 0 bases from J, leaving 10 bases between. This CDR3 is 16 amino acids long. In germline, CDR1 is SGHTS, CDR2 YDEGEE. This CDR3 reads CASSLGWGLAKNIQYF. As DNA, the CDR3 is TGTGCCAGCAGCTTGGGCTGGGGATTAGCCAAAAACATTCAGTACTTC.

This chain links TRBV9 with TRBJ2-4, with 7 positions matching TRBD1. This CDR3 contains 15 residues. The germline CDR1 and CDR2 sequences are SGDLS and YYNGEE. With 2 bases clipped from V and 4 bases from J, the junction kept 6 bases outside the gene matches. The CDR3 sequence: CASSVAGQAKNIQYF. The CDR3, as DNA: TGTGCCAGCAGCGTCGCCGGACAGGCGAAAAACATTCAGTACTTC.

The genes are TRBV19 and TRBJ2-5, with 9 bases that match TRBD2. The length of the CDR3 is 15 residues. The V gene's germline CDR1 is LNHDA and CDR2 SQIVND (reference sequence). V shed 5 bases, J shed 6 bases, and the junction held 10 bases outside the gene matches. The CDR3 DNA follows: TGTGCCAGTAGTCGGGTAGCGGGGGATGGGAAGACCCAGTACTTC. Amino acids: CASSRVAGDGKTQYF.

This clone was recorded only once. The chain employs TRBV5-1 and TRBJ1-2; 7 bases fit TRBD1. From germline, CDR1 is SGHRS and CDR2 YFSETQ. With 4 bases clipped from V and 5 bases from J, the junction kept 11 bases outside the gene matches. The CDR3 has 15 amino acids. CDR3 residues: CASSPSGQAGYGYTF. The CDR3 nucleotides read TGCGCCAGCAGCCCCAGCGGACAGGCAGGTTATGGCTACACCTTC.

The V call is TRBV19, the J call TRBJ1-1; no clear D gene. Trimming shortened V by 3 bases and J by 6 bases, and 20 bases separated the two germline ends. The CDR3 is 16 residues long. Germline assignment: CDR1 LNHDA and CDR2 SQIVND (reference sequence). CDR3 loop: CASSMVPGPIDAEAFF. The CDR3 DNA is TGTGCCAGTAGTATGGTTCCCGGACCCATCGACGCTGAAGCTTTCTTT.

The gene calls are TRBV6-5 and TRBJ1-1, with 9 positions matching TRBD1. CDR1 MNHEY and CDR2 SVGAGI come from the germline V gene. Trimming took 2 bases from V and 4 from J; bases not matched to a gene: 2. CDR3 size: 14 residues. The CDR3 DNA is TGTGCCAGCAGTTACGACAGGGGGATCACTGAAGCTTTCTTT. It encodes CASSYDRGITEAFF.

This chain joins TRBV6-4 and TRBJ1-2, with 7 bases fitting TRBD1. The CDR3 covers 12 residues. The V segment lost 5 bases and the J segment 7 bases; nucleotides outside the gene matches: 4. Germline V lookup: CDR1 MRHNA, CDR2 SNTAGT. Here the CDR3 reads CASSNDRVGYTF. The CDR3 DNA reads TGTGCCAGCAGTAACGACAGGGTTGGCTACACCTTC.

The sample holds one count of this clone. CDR3 DNA sequence: TGTGCCAGCAGCCCTATCAGCGGGGGGGACGGGACCCAGTACTTC. Residues: CASSPISGGDGTQYF. J is TRBJ2-5 and V is TRBV7-2, with 10 bases matching TRBD2. CDR1 is SGHTA, CDR2 FQGNSA, per germline. Trimming removed 5 bases from V and 7 bases from J; junction bases left unmatched: 10. The CDR3 is 15 residues long.

The chain is built from TRBV13 and TRBJ2-2; 11 bases are shared with TRBD1. The V segment lost 5 bases and the J segment 5 bases; nucleotides outside the gene matches: 4. This CDR3 region has 15 residues. Germline V gene lookup returns CDR1 PRHDT and CDR2 FYEKMQ (reference sequence). The CDR3 coding sequence is TGTGCCAGCAGCAGAGGGACAGGGGGTACCGGGGAGCTGTTTTTT. Its protein product is CASSRGTGGTGELFF.

The rearrangement joins TRBV10-3 to TRBJ2-7, with D perhaps given as TRBD1 or TRBD2 (6 bases each). Looked up from germline, CDR1 is ENHRY and CDR2 is SYGVKD. The CDR3 contains 12 residues. V dropped 10 bases and J dropped 7 bases, with 17 bases sitting between them. In DNA, the CDR3 is TGTGCCAGCAGGACAGATGGGGGGGAGCAGTACGTC. Residues: CASRTDGGEQYV.

The rearrangement uses TRBV15 and TRBJ1-3; D is undetermined. Germline-derived CDR1 and CDR2 are LNHNV and YYDKDF (reference sequence). Trimming cost V 2 bases and J 3 bases, with 14 bases left between them. CDR3 size: 16 residues. CDR3 protein: CATSRKGGTSGNTIYF. CDR3 DNA: TGTGCCACCAGCAGAAAGGGTGGCACAAGTGGAAACACCATATATTTT.

The rearrangement joins TRBV7-2 to TRBJ2-5; 7 bases fit TRBD2. The CDR3 extends over 15 amino acids. J gave up 5 bases and V 4 bases, and 10 bases lay outside the gene matches. CDR1 is SGHTA and CDR2 is FQGNSA in the germline V gene. The CDR3 is CASSYRASGGETQYF. CDR3 sequence (DNA): TGTGCCAGCAGCTATCGGGCTAGCGGAGGGGAGACCCAGTACTTC. Full variable domain (outside the CDR3, taken from reference TRBV7-2 and TRBJ2-5): GAGVSQSPSNKVTEKGKDVELRCDPISGHTALYWYRQSLGQGLEFLIYFQGNSAPDKSGLPSDRFSAERTGGSVSTLTIQRTQQEDSAVYLCASSYRASGGETQYFGPGTRLLVL.